Listed here are 19 T cell receptor beta chains from one sample, sequenced in a study of shared clonotypes between healthy human individuals. Produced via immunoSEQ multiplex PCR; TCRdb's table is partial and in-frame only. The sample lists over a million clones; 95% to 99% were seen once. Sequenced input: naive CD4+ T cells sorted from blood. Described subset: CD45RA+ positively selected. These receptors originate from a man under 40 in good health.

The chain uses TRBV4-2 and TRBJ2-7; D is possibly TRBD1 or TRBD2 (9 bases each). Germline-derived CDR1 and CDR2 are LGHNA and YNFKEQ. The CDR3 is 17 amino acids. V was pared by 3 bases and J by 6 bases, with 24 bases between. In nucleotides, the CDR3 is TGTGCCAGCAGCCATTGGGGGACAGGGACTAGCAACGTCGAGCAGTACTTC. Translation gives CASSHWGTGTSNVEQYF.

The chain joins TRBV21-1 to TRBJ2-7. TRBV21-1 is a known pseudogene. The CDR3 is 17 amino acids. As DNA, the CDR3 is TGTGCCAGCAGCAAACCCACCCGGCTACCGTGGGCCTACGAGCAGTACTTC. Translating gives CASSKPTRLPWAYEQYF.

The V gene is TRBV28, the J gene TRBJ1-5, with D possibly TRBD1 on 5 matching bases. V was cut by 6 bases and J by 2 bases, with 14 bases left in between. Germline assignment: CDR1 MDHEN and CDR2 SYDVKM. The CDR3 has 15 residues. CDR3 bases: TGTGCCAGCAGCCCCGGGACGCACGGCAATCAGCCCCAGCATTTT. Translating it yields CASSPGTHGNQPQHF.

As concerns this clone: Other DNA sequences in the sample encode the same CDR3. CDR3 sequence (DNA): TGTGCCAGCAGCTTAGCGCCCAGCTCTGGAAACACCATATATTTT. Translation: CASSLAPSSGNTIYF. V usage is TRBV7-2 and J usage is TRBJ1-3; D ambiguous. CDR1 and CDR2 from the germline V gene are SGHTA and FQGNSA. This CDR3 is built from 15 residues. V gave up 0 bases and J gave up 0 bases, with 6 bases separating them.

This clone came up once. One junction end does not reproduce the germline sequence, and a read error may be involved. The gene calls are TRBV28 and TRBJ2-7; 13 bases fit TRBD2. Germline loops: CDR1 MDHEN, CDR2 SYDVKM. This CDR3 is built from 13 residues. The CDR3 sequence: CASTTGLAGHTAF. The DNA for the CDR3 is TGTGCCAGCACCACGGGACTAGCGGGACATACCGCCTTC.

This chain connects TRBV5-1 to TRBJ2-7; the D is unclear. In germline, CDR1 is SGHRS, CDR2 YFSETQ. CDR3 length equals 18 residues. V was shortened by 4 bases and J by 2 bases, with 25 bases between the two germline ends. CDR3 amino acids: CASSKNGAGRSSTYEQYF. CDR3 coding DNA: TGCGCCAGCAGCAAGAACGGAGCAGGTAGAAGTTCGACCTACGAGCAGTACTTC.

The rearrangement uses TRBV7-9 and TRBJ2-1; 11 bases align to TRBD1. The junction had 8 bases not matched to a gene; V was cut back by 4 bases and J by 9 bases. The CDR3 extends over 15 amino acids. Per germline, CDR1 SEHNR and CDR2 FQNEAQ (reference sequence). CDR3 in amino acids: CASSSPGQGVGEQFF. CDR3 sequence (DNA): TGTGCCAGCAGCTCGCCGGGACAGGGGGTCGGTGAGCAGTTCTTC.

This chain connects TRBV5-4 to TRBJ2-2; D remains unclear. Germline V gene sequence: CDR1 SGHNT, CDR2 YYREEE (reference sequence). The CDR3 loop spans 13 amino acids. Trimming removed 0 bases from V and 6 bases from J, with 6 bases in between. Here the CDR3 reads CASSLVAPGELFF. DNA for the CDR3: TGTGCCAGCAGCTTGGTAGCCCCCGGGGAGCTGTTTTTT.

This clone showed up just once. V usage is TRBV4-2 and J usage is TRBJ2-1; TRBD2 agrees at 15 bases. Losses at the gene ends were 4 bases for V and 10 bases for J; bases not matched to a gene: 11. Germline V gene sequence: CDR1 LGHNA, CDR2 YNFKEQ. The CDR3 spans 17 residues. The CDR3 loop reads CASSPTRTSGRAGEQFF. In nucleotides, the CDR3 is TGTGCCAGCAGCCCCACTCGGACTAGCGGGAGGGCCGGCGAGCAGTTCTTC.

Comment on this clone: Other DNA variants within this sample encode the same CDR3. The chain employs TRBV30 and TRBJ2-1; unclear D gene. In germline, CDR1 is GTSNPN, CDR2 SVGIG (reference sequence). The CDR3 is 11 amino acids. Trimming cost V 4 bases and J 3 bases, with 4 bases left between them. In DNA, the CDR3 is TGTGCCTGGACGGGCTACAATGAGCAGTTCTTC. Its translation is CAWTGYNEQFF.

The V gene is TRBV11-2, the J gene TRBJ1-1; 8 bases match TRBD1. CDR3 size: 19 residues. CDR1 and CDR2 from the germline V gene are SGHAT and FQNNGV. Trimming took 5 bases from V and 0 from J; bases not matched to a gene: 17. CDR3: CASSLPRGRNRTMNTEAFF. CDR3 DNA: TGTGCCAGCAGCCTCCCCAGGGGGCGAAACAGGACGATGAACACTGAAGCTTTCTTT.

The genes are TRBV9 and TRBJ2-5, with unresolved D. V lost 4 bases to trimming and J lost 3 bases, with 19 bases between them. This CDR3 has 16 amino acids. The V gene's germline CDR1 is SGDLS and CDR2 YYNGEE. The CDR3 reads CASSSPIPTWEETQYF. DNA of the CDR3: TGTGCCAGCAGCTCCCCCATCCCGACCTGGGAAGAGACCCAGTACTTC. Full variable domain (remainder filled in from reference TRBV9 and TRBJ2-5): DSGVTQTPKHLITATGQRVTLRCSPRSGDLSVYWYQQSLDQGLQFLIQYYNGEERAKGNILERFSAQQFPDLHSELNLSSLELGDSALYFCASSSPIPTWEETQYFGPGTRLLVL.

The chain joins TRBV18 to TRBJ2-7; TRBD1 aligns across 9 bases. Germline CDR1 reads KGHSH; CDR2 reads LQKENI. The CDR3 sequence is 17 residues long. The V gene end was trimmed by 0 bases and the J gene end by 6 bases; junction bases not matched to a gene: 12. The CDR3 nucleotides read TGTGCCAGCTCACCACCGACAGGGGGTCTGAGGAATACCGAGCAGTACTTC. Translation: CASSPPTGGLRNTEQYF. The entire variable domain, with the rest obtained from reference TRBV18 and TRBJ2-7, is as follows: NAGVMQNPRHLVRRRGQEARLRCSPMKGHSHVYWYRQLPEEGLKFMVYLQKENIIDESGMPKERFSAEFPKEGPSILRIQQVVRGDSAAYFCASSPPTGGLRNTEQYFGPGTRLTVT.

The chain carries TRBV10-3 and TRBJ2-7; 13 bases match TRBD2. V shed 0 bases and J 0 bases; nucleotides not matched to a gene: 11. This CDR3 comprises 20 residues. CDR1 is ENHRY and CDR2 is SYGVKD in the germline V gene. As DNA, the CDR3 is TGTGCCATCAGTGAGTCATTCGGGACTAGCGGGACCCTCCGCTCCTACGAGCAGTACTTC. Amino acid sequence: CAISESFGTSGTLRSYEQYF.

V is TRBV9 and J is TRBJ1-2; D remains unclear. The CDR3 spans 13 residues. Trimming took off 3 bases at V and 4 bases at J, with 10 bases between the two ends. Germline loops: CDR1 SGDLS, CDR2 YYNGEE. The CDR3 region is CASSAAHTYGYTF. The CDR3 region has the DNA TGTGCCAGCAGCGCGGCCCACACCTATGGCTACACCTTC.

The chain is built from TRBV21-1 and TRBJ2-1; the table's D call of TRBD1 was not tested on the DNA. TRBV21-1 is assigned pseudogene status. The CDR3 has 16 amino acids. CDR3 in amino acids: CASSKREDRVNNEQFF. For the CDR3, the DNA is TGTGCCAGCAGCAAGAGAGAGGACAGGGTCAACAATGAGCAGTTCTTC.

V is TRBV7-2 and J is TRBJ2-2; possible D gene TRBD2, 7 bases. The CDR3 has 15 amino acids. Germline V gene data show CDR1 as SGHTA and CDR2 as FQGNSA. Trimming took off 6 bases at V and 5 bases at J, with 16 bases between the two ends. The chain's CDR3 is CASSNSGGRTGELFF. The DNA for the CDR3 is TGTGCCAGCAGTAACTCCGGGGGGCGGACCGGGGAGCTGTTTTTT.

The chain couples TRBV28 to TRBJ2-2; D remains ambiguous. The CDR3 runs 15 residues. Germline CDR1 reads MDHEN; CDR2 reads SYDVKM. V lost 3 bases to trimming and J lost 4 bases, with 12 bases between them. CDR3 amino acids: CASSFKGSFTGELFF. For the CDR3, the DNA is TGTGCCAGCAGTTTTAAGGGCAGCTTCACCGGGGAGCTGTTTTTT.

V is TRBV18 and J is TRBJ1-1; D gene uncertain. V was shortened by 2 bases and J by 4 bases, with 8 bases between the two germline ends. This CDR3 has 13 amino acids. CDR1 is KGHSH and CDR2 is LQKENI in the germline V gene. The CDR3 loop is CASSPNYGTEAFF. CDR3 in DNA: TGTGCCAGCTCACCAAACTATGGCACTGAAGCTTTCTTT. Supplemented by reference TRBV18 and TRBJ1-1, the full variable domain reads NAGVMQNPRHLVRRRGQEARLRCSPMKGHSHVYWYRQLPEEGLKFMVYLQKENIIDESGMPKERFSAEFPKEGPSILRIQQVVRGDSAAYFCASSPNYGTEAFFGQGTRLTVV.